Listed below are T cell receptor beta chains from one sample, sequenced in a study of T cells in Graves' hyperthyroidism and ophthalmopathy. TCRdb processed the multiplex PCR reads anew with MiXCR; each CDR3 protein has one entry. The sample has hundreds of thousands of distinct CDR3 sequences; around 20% are singletons. The sample consisted of blood. The receptors originated from a man aged 25-40 years with Graves' ophthalmopathy. Both conserved end residues are part of each CDR3. A D gene is named only where the DNA matches it firmly. Expanded clones are given a class, and other clones once, few, many or no size at all.

size	D	V	J	CDR3	DNA
many	NA	TRBV28	TRBJ2-1	CASSLTRTVGSDEQFF	TGTGCCAGCAGTTTGACACGGACAGTAGGCAGCGATGAGCAGTTCTTC
few	NA	TRBV2	TRBJ2-3	CASSAGGVGTDTQYF	TGTGCCAGCAGTGCCGGGGGCGTAGGTACAGATACGCAGTATTTT
few	NA	TRBV3-1	TRBJ2-5	CASSLFGEAETQYF	TGTGCCAGCAGCCTTTTTGGTGAAGCGGAGACCCAGTACTTC
few	NA	TRBV5-6	TRBJ1-2	CASSLTEEYGYTF	TGTGCCAGCAGCTTGACCGAGGAGTATGGCTACACCTTC
few	NA	TRBV29-1	TRBJ2-1	CSVVIGLNSYNEQFF	TGCAGCGTTGTTATAGGACTTAACTCCTACAATGAGCAGTTCTTC
few	NA	TRBV4-2	TRBJ1-1	CASSQDRSSAVEAFF	TGTGCCAGCAGCCAAGACCGATCCTCGGCGGTTGAAGCTTTCTTT
many	NA	TRBV3-1	TRBJ1-2	CASSPSVGGYYGYTF	TGTGCCAGCAGCCCCTCGGTGGGGGGCTACTATGGCTACACCTTC
few	NA	TRBV24-1	TRBJ2-2	CATSDSGTGNTGELFF	TGTGCCACCAGTGACTCCGGGACGGGGAACACCGGGGAGCTGTTTTTT
many	NA	TRBV2	TRBJ1-1	CASSEQRSEAFF	TGTGCCAGCAGTGAACAAAGGTCTGAAGCTTTCTTT
few	TRBD2	TRBV6-5	TRBJ2-7	CASSYSTSGGSEQYF	TGTGCCAGCAGTTACTCGACTAGCGGGGGTTCCGAGCAGTACTTC
few	TRBD1	TRBV14	TRBJ1-6	CASSRTGEDSPLHF	TGTGCCAGCAGCCGGACAGGGGAAGATTCACCCCTCCACTTT
NA	NA	TRBV6-1	TRBJ2-1	CASKGSSSYNEQSF	TGTGCCAGCAAGGGGTCGAGCTCCTACAATGAGCAGTCCTTC
many	NA	TRBV2	TRBJ2-7	CASSENMGALVYEQYF	TGTGCCAGCAGTGAAAACATGGGGGCGCTTGTCTACGAGCAGTACTTC
many	NA	TRBV5-6	TRBJ2-1	CASTQISSAGNEQFF	TGTGCCAGCACCCAGATATCTAGCGCGGGCAATGAGCAGTTCTTC
NA	NA	TRBV29-1	TRBJ1-2	CSAHIVGLTNYGYTF	TGCAGCGCCCACATTGTGGGGCTGACGAACTATGGCTACACCTTC
NA	TRBD1	TRBV4-3	TRBJ1-3	CASSQGQGPGNTIYF	TGCGCCAGCAGCCAAGGACAGGGGCCTGGAAACACCATATATTTT
NA	TRBD1	TRBV4-1	TRBJ2-1	CASRGTGVGYNEQFF	TGCGCCAGCAGGGGGACAGGGGTAGGGTACAATGAGCAGTTCTTC
NA	NA	TRBV27	TRBJ1-1	CASSITMNTEAFF	TGTGCCAGCAGTATAACGATGAACACTGAAGCTTTCTTT
many	NA	TRBV5-1	TRBJ2-3	CASSFDPPPSDTQYF	TGCGCCAGCAGCTTCGACCCCCCGCCATCCGATACGCAGTATTTT
NA	TRBD2	TRBV20-1	TRBJ2-7	CSADRLADRLSQYEQYF	TGCAGTGCTGATAGACTAGCGGACAGACTCTCCCAGTACGAGCAGTACTTC
many	NA	TRBV30	TRBJ1-1	CALDWGTEAFF	TGTGCCCTTGACTGGGGGACTGAAGCTTTCTTT
many	NA	TRBV30	TRBJ2-7	CAGRGLNSYEQYF	TGTGCCGGAAGAGGACTAAATTCCTACGAGCAGTACTTC
NA	TRBD2	TRBV7-9	TRBJ2-2	CASSFREGPNTGELFF	TGTGCCAGCAGCTTCCGGGAGGGACCGAACACCGGGGAGCTGTTTTTT
NA	NA	TRBV28	TRBJ2-1	CASRLLRSSYNEQFF	TGTGCCAGCAGACTCCTTCGGAGCTCCTACAATGAGCAGTTCTTC
many	NA	TRBV27	TRBJ1-1	CASSLAWQVNTEAFF	TGTGCCAGCAGTTTAGCTTGGCAGGTGAACACTGAAGCTTTCTTT
NA	NA	TRBV7-2	TRBJ1-2	CASSLQSYYGYTF	TGTGCCAGCAGCTTACAATCCTACTATGGCTACACCTTC